One and the same sample provided the 7 T cell receptor beta chains below, sequenced in a study of shared clonotypes between healthy human individuals. The table came from immunoSEQ multiplex PCR; TCRdb's copy has only in-frame clones and leaves some out. The repertoire has 450,000 to 500,000 clones, 79% of them found once; the top ten carry approximately 12%. The sequenced sample was PBMCs. These receptors all come from a woman aged 40 to 50 in good health. Some clones in this sample may be carry-over from other donors' samples.

The V gene is TRBV9, the J gene TRBJ2-7; 9 bases line up with TRBD1. CDR1 is SGDLS and CDR2 is YYNGEE in the germline V gene. With V trimmed by 5 bases and J by 1 base, 7 bases remained unmatched. The CDR3 runs 15 residues. CDR3 DNA sequence: TGTGCCAGCAGTGAATCCGGGACAGGGTCCTACGAGCAGTACTTC. This codes for CASSESGTGSYEQYF.

Notes on this clone: A read error may be the cause here, since a much bigger clone is one base away. The chain joins TRBV7-2 to TRBJ2-7; 9 bases align to TRBD1. The V gene end was trimmed by 5 bases and the J gene end by 3 bases; junction bases not matched to a gene: 2. CDR3 length: 13 residues. Germline loops: CDR1 SGHTA, CDR2 FQGNSA. The CDR3 region has the DNA TGTGCCAGCAGCCGGACAGGGGACTACGAGCAGTACTTC. The encoded protein is CASSRTGDYEQYF. The full variable domain, with the rest looked up from reference TRBV7-2 and TRBJ2-7, is GAGVSQSPSNKVTEKGKDVELRCDPISGHTALYWYRQSLGQGLEFLIYFQGNSAPDKSGLPSDRFSAERTGGSVSTLTIQRTQQEDSAVYLCASSRTGDYEQYFGPGTRLTVT.

This chain joins TRBV5-1 and TRBJ2-3, with a tentative D call TRBD2 (7 bases). Deletions cut 4 bases from V and 4 bases from J, with 16 bases between. The CDR3 is 15 amino acids. The germline V gene has CDR1 SGHRS and CDR2 YFSETQ. The CDR3 DNA is TGCGCCAGCAGCCGGGGGGCGGGAGCCCCAGATACGCAGTATTTT. It encodes CASSRGAGAPDTQYF.

The CDR3 loop is CASSSQGQEYNEQFF. The CDR3 nucleotides are TGCGCCAGCAGCTCCCAGGGGCAGGAGTACAATGAGCAGTTCTTC. The chain employs TRBV5-1 and TRBJ2-1; D might be TRBD1 (6 bases). The CDR3 is 15 residues long. The V end lost 3 bases, the J end lost 4 bases, and 14 bases lay between the germline ends. CDR1 is SGHRS, CDR2 YFSETQ, per germline.

This chain uses TRBV7-2 with TRBJ2-1, with 12 positions matching TRBD2. There are 17 residues in the CDR3. V dropped 1 base and J dropped 10; count of bases not matched to a gene: 11. Germline CDR1 and CDR2: SGHTA and FQGNSA. The CDR3 reads CASSLDYSRLAGDEQFF. The CDR3 coding sequence is TGTGCCAGCAGCTTAGATTATTCGAGACTAGCGGGAGACGAGCAGTTCTTC. Together with reference TRBV7-2 and TRBJ2-1, the CDR3 gives the full variable domain: GAGVSQSPSNKVTEKGKDVELRCDPISGHTALYWYRQSLGQGLEFLIYFQGNSAPDKSGLPSDRFSAERTGGSVSTLTIQRTQQEDSAVYLCASSLDYSRLAGDEQFFGPGTRLTVL.

Comment on this clone: The sample carries other DNA sequences with the same CDR3. The chain links TRBV28 to TRBJ2-1; D uncertain. Per germline, CDR1 MDHEN and CDR2 SYDVKM. The V end lost 2 bases, the J end lost 5 bases, and 4 bases lay between the germline ends. This CDR3 is built from 12 residues. The CDR3, as DNA: TGTGCCAGCAGTTTACTTAACAATGAGCAGTTCTTC. Its protein product is CASSLLNNEQFF.

The table lists this clone with a count of one. The V and J genes are TRBV19 and TRBJ2-7; no reliable D call. This CDR3 is 15 amino acids long. From germline, CDR1 is LNHDA and CDR2 SQIVND (reference sequence). V lost 3 bases, J lost 6 bases, and 18 bases lay in between. The CDR3 reads CASSIRLQETGEQYF. As DNA, the CDR3 is TGTGCCAGTAGTATTCGCCTTCAGGAGACGGGCGAGCAGTACTTC.